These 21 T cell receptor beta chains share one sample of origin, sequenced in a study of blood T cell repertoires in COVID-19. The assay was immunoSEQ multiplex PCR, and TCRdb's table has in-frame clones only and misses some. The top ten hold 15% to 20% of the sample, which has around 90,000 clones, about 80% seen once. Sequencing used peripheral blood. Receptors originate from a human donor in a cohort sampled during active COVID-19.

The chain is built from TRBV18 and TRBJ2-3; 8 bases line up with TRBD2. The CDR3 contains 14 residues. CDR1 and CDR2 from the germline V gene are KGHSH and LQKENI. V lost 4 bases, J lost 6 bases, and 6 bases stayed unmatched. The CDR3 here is CASSQRTSSDTQYF. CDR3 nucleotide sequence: TGTGCCAGCTCACAACGGACTAGCAGCGATACGCAGTATTTT.

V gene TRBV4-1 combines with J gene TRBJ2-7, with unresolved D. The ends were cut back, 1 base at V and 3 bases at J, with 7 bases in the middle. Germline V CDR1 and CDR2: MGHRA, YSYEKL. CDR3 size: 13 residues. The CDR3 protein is CASSQASLYEQYF. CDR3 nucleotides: TGCGCCAGCAGCCAAGCCTCACTCTACGAGCAGTACTTC.

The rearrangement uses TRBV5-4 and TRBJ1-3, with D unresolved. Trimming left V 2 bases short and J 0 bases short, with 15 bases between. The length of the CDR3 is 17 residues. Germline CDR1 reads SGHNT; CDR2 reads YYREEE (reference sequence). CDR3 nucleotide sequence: TGTGCCAGCAGCTTCTTCGACTCCCGGAGCTCTGGAAACACCATATATTTT. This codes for CASSFFDSRSSGNTIYF. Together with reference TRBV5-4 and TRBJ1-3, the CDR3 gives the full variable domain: ETGVTQSPTHLIKTRGQQVTLRCSSQSGHNTVSWYQQALGQGPQFIFQYYREEENGRGNFPPRFSGLQFPNYSSELNVNALELDDSALYLCASSFFDSRSSGNTIYFGEGSWLTVV.

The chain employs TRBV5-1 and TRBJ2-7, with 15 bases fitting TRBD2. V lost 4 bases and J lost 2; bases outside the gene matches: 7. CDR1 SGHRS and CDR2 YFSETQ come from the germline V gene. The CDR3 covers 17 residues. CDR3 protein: CASSPRGLAGGPYEQYF. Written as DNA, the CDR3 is TGCGCCAGCAGCCCGAGAGGACTAGCGGGAGGGCCCTACGAGCAGTACTTC.

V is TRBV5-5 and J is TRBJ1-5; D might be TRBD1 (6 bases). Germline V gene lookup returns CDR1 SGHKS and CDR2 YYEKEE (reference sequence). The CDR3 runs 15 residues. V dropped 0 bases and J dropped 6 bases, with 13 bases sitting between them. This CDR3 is CASSLGGLVGQPQHF. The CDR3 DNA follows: TGTGCCAGCAGCTTGGGGGGGCTAGTGGGTCAGCCCCAGCATTTT. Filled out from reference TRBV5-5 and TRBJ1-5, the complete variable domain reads DAGVTQSPTHLIKTRGQQVTLRCSPISGHKSVSWYQQVLGQGPQFIFQYYEKEERGRGNFPDRFSARQFPNYSSELNVNALLLGDSALYLCASSLGGLVGQPQHFGDGTRLSIL.

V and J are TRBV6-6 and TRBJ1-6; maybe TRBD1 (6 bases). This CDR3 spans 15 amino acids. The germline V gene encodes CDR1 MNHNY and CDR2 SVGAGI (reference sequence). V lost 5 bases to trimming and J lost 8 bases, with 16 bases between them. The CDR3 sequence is CASSLLGGGDSPLHF. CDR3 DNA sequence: TGTGCCAGCAGTCTCTTGGGAGGGGGAGATTCACCCCTCCACTTT.

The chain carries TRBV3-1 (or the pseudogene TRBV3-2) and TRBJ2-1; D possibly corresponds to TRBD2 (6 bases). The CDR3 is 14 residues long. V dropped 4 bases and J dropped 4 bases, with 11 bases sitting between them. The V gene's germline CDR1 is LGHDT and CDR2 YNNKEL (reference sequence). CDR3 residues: CASSPLAEYNEQFF. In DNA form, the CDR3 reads TGTGCCAGCAGCCCCTTAGCGGAGTACAATGAGCAGTTCTTC.

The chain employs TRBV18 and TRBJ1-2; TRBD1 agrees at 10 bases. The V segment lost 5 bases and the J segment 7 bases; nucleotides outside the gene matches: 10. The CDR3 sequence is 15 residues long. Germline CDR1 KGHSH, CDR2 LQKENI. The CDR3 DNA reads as TGTGCCAGCTCATCGACAGGGGGCGGTGGCTCTGGCTACACCTTC. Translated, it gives CASSSTGGGGSGYTF.

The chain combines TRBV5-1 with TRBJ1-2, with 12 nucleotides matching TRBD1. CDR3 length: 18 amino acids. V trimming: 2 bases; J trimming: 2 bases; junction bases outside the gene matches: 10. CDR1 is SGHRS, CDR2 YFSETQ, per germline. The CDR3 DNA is TGCGCCAGCAGCTTTACCCCCGGGACAGGGGGCGAGAACTATGGCTACACCTTC. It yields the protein CASSFTPGTGGENYGYTF.

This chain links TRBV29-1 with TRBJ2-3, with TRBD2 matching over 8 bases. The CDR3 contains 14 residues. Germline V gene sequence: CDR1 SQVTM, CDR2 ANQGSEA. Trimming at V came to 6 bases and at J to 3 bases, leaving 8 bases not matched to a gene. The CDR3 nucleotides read TGCAGCGTACTCCCGGGACTAGTAACAGATACGCAGTATTTT. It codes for CSVLPGLVTDTQYF.

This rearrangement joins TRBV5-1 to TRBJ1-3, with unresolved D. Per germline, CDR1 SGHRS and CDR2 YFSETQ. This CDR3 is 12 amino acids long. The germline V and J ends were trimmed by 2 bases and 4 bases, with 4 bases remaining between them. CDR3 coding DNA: TGCGCCAGCAGCTTAGAGGGAAACACCATATATTTT. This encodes CASSLEGNTIYF.

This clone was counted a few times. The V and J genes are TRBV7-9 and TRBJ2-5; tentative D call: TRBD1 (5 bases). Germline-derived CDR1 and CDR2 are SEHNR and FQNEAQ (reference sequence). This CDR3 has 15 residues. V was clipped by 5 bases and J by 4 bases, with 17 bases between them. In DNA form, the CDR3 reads TGTGCCAGCAGCCTACAATCAGGGATCCCAGAGACCCAGTACTTC. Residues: CASSLQSGIPETQYF.

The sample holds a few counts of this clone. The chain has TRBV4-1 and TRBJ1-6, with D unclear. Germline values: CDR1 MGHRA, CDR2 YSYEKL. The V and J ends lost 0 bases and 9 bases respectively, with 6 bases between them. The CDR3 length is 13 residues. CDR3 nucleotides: TGCGCCAGCAGCCAAGATCGCGGTTCACCCCTCCACTTT. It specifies CASSQDRGSPLHF.

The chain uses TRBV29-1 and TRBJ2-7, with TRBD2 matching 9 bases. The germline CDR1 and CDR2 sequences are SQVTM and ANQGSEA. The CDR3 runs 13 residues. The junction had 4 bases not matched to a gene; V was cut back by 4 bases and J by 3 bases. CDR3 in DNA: TGCAGCGTTGTGCCTAGCGGGATCTACGAGCAGTACTTC. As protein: CSVVPSGIYEQYF.

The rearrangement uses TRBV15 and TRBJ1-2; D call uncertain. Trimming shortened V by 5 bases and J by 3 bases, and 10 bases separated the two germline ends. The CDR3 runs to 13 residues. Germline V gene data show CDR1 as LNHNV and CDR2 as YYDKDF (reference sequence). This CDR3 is CATSDGRDYGYTF. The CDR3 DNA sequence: TGTGCCACCAGCGACGGTCGGGACTATGGCTACACCTTC. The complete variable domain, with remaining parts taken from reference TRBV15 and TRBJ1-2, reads DAMVIQNPRYQVTQFGKPVTLSCSQTLNHNVMYWYQQKSSQAPKLLFHYYDKDFNNEADTPDNFQSRRPNTSFCFLDIRSPGLGDTAMYLCATSDGRDYGYTFGSGTRLTVV.

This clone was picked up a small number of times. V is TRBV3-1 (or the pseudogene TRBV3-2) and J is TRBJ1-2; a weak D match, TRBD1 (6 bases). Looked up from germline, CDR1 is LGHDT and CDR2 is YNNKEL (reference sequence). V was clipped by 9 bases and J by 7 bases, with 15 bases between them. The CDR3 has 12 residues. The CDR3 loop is CASRQGLGGYTF. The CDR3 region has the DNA TGTGCCAGTAGGCAGGGGCTAGGTGGCTACACCTTC.

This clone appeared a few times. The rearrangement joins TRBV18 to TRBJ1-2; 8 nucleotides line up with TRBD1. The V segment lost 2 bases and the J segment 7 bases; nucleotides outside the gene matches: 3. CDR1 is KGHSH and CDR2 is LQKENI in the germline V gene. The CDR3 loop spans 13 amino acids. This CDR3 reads CASSPGDRLGYTF. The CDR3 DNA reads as TGTGCCAGCTCACCAGGGGACAGGCTTGGCTACACCTTC.

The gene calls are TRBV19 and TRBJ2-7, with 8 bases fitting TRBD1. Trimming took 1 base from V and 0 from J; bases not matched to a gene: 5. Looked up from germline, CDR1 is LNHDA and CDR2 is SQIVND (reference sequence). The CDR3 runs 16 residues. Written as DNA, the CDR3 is TGTGCCAGTAGTATAGCCCGGGACAGGAGCTCCTACGAGCAGTACTTC. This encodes CASSIARDRSSYEQYF.

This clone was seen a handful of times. CDR3 DNA sequence: TGTGCCAGCAGCTCACGACAGGGGGCATTAATCTATGGCTACACCTTC. It yields the protein CASSSRQGALIYGYTF. J is TRBJ1-2 and V is TRBV11-2; the match to TRBD1 covers 10 bases. This CDR3 spans 16 amino acids. Germline V gives CDR1 SGHAT, CDR2 FQNNGV. The J segment lost 4 bases and the V segment lost 4 bases, leaving 9 bases of the junction unmatched.

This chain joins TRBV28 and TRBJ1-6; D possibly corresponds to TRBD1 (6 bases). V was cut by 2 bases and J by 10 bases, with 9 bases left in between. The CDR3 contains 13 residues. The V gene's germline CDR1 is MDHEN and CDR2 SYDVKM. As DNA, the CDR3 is TGTGCCAGCAGTTTAGACGACAGGTCACCCCTCCACTTT. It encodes CASSLDDRSPLHF.

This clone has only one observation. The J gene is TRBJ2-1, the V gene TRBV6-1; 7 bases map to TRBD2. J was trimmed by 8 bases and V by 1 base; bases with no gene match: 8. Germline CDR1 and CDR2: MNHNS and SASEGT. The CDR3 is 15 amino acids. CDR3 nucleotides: TGTGCCAGCAGTGAAGTGGGGGGGGACTTCTATGAGCAGTTCTTC. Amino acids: CASSEVGGDFYEQFF.